The next 3 T cell receptor beta chains were all read from a single sample in a study of cytomegalovirus exposure and HLA in healthy donors. PCR used 60 Vbeta primers and 13 Jbeta primers. The method was immunoSEQ multiplex PCR; TCRdb's version includes in-frame clones alone and lacks a portion of them. This repertoire shows 93,000 or so clones, 80% to 90% found once; its top ten account for about 5.6%. The sample taken for sequencing was PBMCs. These receptor sequences come from a woman aged 18-30 years in good health and CMV-seropositive.

The chain links TRBV2 to TRBJ2-1; D is undetermined. The V and J ends lost 2 bases and 6 bases respectively, with 11 bases between them. In germline, CDR1 is SNHLY, CDR2 FYNNEI. This CDR3 region has 14 residues. As DNA, the CDR3 is TGTGCCAGCAGTGAACGGCAGAGGCGCAATGAGCAGTTCTTC. Translated: CASSERQRRNEQFF.

This rearrangement joins TRBV7-9 to TRBJ2-1; 10 bases fit TRBD2. This CDR3 region has 17 residues. After removal of 1 base from V and 15 bases from J, the junction contained 18 bases not matched to a gene. Germline CDR1 SEHNR, CDR2 FQNEAQ (reference sequence). The DNA for the CDR3 is TGTGCCAGCAGCTTAGGGGGAACCACTAGCGGGGAATATGGAATGTTCTTC. This sequence encodes CASSLGGTTSGEYGMFF.

The rearrangement uses TRBV11-3 and TRBJ2-6; D gene uncertain. The CDR3 runs 16 residues. Per the germline V gene, CDR1 is SGHNT and CDR2 is YENEEA. The V gene lost 5 bases and the J gene lost 0 bases, with 11 bases spanning the gap. CDR3 bases: TGTGCCAGCAGCCCGGGTCGCTTCTCTGGGGCCAACGTCCTGACTTTC. It translates to CASSPGRFSGANVLTF. The full variable domain, with the rest looked up from reference TRBV11-3 and TRBJ2-6, is EAGVVQSPRYKIIEKKQPVAFWCNPISGHNTLYWYLQNLGQGPELLIRYENEEAVDDSQLPKDRFSAERLKGVDSTLKIQPAELGDSAVYLCASSPGRFSGANVLTFGAGSRLTVL.